The 23 T cell receptor beta chains listed next were all sequenced from one sample in a study of shared clonotypes between healthy human individuals. Profiled with immunoSEQ multiplex PCR; TCRdb holds only in-frame clones, not every one. The sample gives hundreds of thousands of clones, under 80% of which show up once; around 1.6% is in the top ten. Specimen: memory CD4+ T cells sorted from blood. Described subset: CD45RA-negative fraction. These receptors were obtained from a woman aged 25 to 45 in good health.

The chain employs TRBV11-2 and TRBJ2-7, with 12 bases that match TRBD2. Germline V lookup: CDR1 SGHAT, CDR2 FQNNGV. The CDR3 consists of 17 residues. V was clipped by 3 bases and J by 0 bases; unmatched bases: 6. CDR3 nucleotides: TGTGCCAGCAGCTTTACCTGGACTAGCGGGGACTCCTACGAGCAGTACTTC. Translation gives CASSFTWTSGDSYEQYF.

This rearrangement joins TRBV14 to TRBJ2-5; D is ambiguous. The V gene's germline CDR1 is SGHDN and CDR2 FVKESK. V was shortened by 4 bases and J by 7 bases, with 13 bases between the two germline ends. The CDR3 is 13 residues long. The CDR3 coding sequence is TGTGCCAGCAGCCCCCTTGGTTGGGGGACCCAGTACTTC. Encoded protein: CASSPLGWGTQYF.

The V call is TRBV5-5, the J call TRBJ2-3, with TRBD2 matching 9 bases. The CDR3 extends over 15 amino acids. Trimming at V came to 0 bases and at J to 4 bases, leaving 3 bases not matched to a gene. Germline CDR1 SGHKS, CDR2 YYEKEE (reference sequence). DNA of the CDR3: TGTGCCAGCAGCTTGGCACTAGCGGGTTCAGATACGCAGTATTTT. Translation gives CASSLALAGSDTQYF.

CDR3 DNA sequence: TGCGCCAGCAGCTTGGCCACAGGGAGCCAAGAGACCCAGTACTTC. Residues: CASSLATGSQETQYF. V and J are TRBV5-1 and TRBJ2-5, with D maybe TRBD1 (6 bases). The germline V gene has CDR1 SGHRS and CDR2 YFSETQ. The CDR3 totals 15 residues. Trimming left V 0 bases short and J 1 base short, with 10 bases between.

This sequence joins TRBV5-1 and TRBJ1-1; no clear D gene. Germline CDR1 SGHRS, CDR2 YFSETQ. V shed 4 bases and J shed 6 bases, with 16 bases lying between them. The CDR3 length is 14 residues. Written as DNA, the CDR3 is TGCGCCAGCAGCCCCCTACCAGGCCTCGCTGAAGCTTTCTTT. The encoded protein is CASSPLPGLAEAFF. Full variable domain (missing parts from reference TRBV5-1 and TRBJ1-1): KAGVTQTPRYLIKTRGQQVTLSCSPISGHRSVSWYQQTPGQGLQFLFEYFSETQRNKGNFPGRFSGRQFSNSRSEMNVSTLELGDSALYLCASSPLPGLAEAFFGQGTRLTVV.

This clone was seen more than once but under ten times. The chain joins TRBV11-2 to TRBJ2-5, with D unresolved. The CDR3 is 15 residues long. The germline CDR1 and CDR2 sequences are SGHAT and FQNNGV. The V gene lost 2 bases and the J gene lost 2 bases, with 12 bases spanning the gap. CDR3 sequence reads: CASSLSMAAQETQYF. CDR3 DNA: TGTGCCAGCAGCTTATCTATGGCAGCACAAGAGACCCAGTACTTC.

This clone appeared a single time. The chain is built from TRBV4-2 and TRBJ2-1, with TRBD2 matching 8 bases. The CDR3 consists of 17 residues. Losses at the gene ends were 0 bases for V and 3 bases for J; bases not matched to a gene: 7. Per the germline V gene, CDR1 is LGHNA and CDR2 is YNFKEQ. Here the CDR3 reads CASSQEVTGGLYNEQFF. CDR3 in DNA: TGTGCCAGCAGCCAAGAAGTTACGGGAGGGCTCTACAATGAGCAGTTCTTC.

The V gene is TRBV28, the J gene TRBJ1-5; D remains ambiguous. With 3 bases removed from V and 5 bases from J, the gap between germline ends came to 11 bases. CDR1 and CDR2 from the germline V gene are MDHEN and SYDVKM. The CDR3 is 14 residues long. The CDR3 loop is CASSFGSRDQPQHF. The CDR3 DNA sequence: TGTGCCAGCAGTTTTGGTAGTCGAGATCAGCCCCAGCATTTT.

The chain employs TRBV14 and TRBJ2-7; the match to TRBD2 covers 10 bases. V gave up 0 bases and J gave up 7 bases; unmatched junction bases: 9. The CDR3 consists of 16 residues. The germline V gene encodes CDR1 SGHDN and CDR2 FVKESK. CDR3 DNA: TGTGCCAGCAGCCAAGATCTCCTAGCGGGAGTATCGGAGCAGTACTTC. It specifies CASSQDLLAGVSEQYF.

This rearrangement joins TRBV5-4 to TRBJ1-2, with D possibly matching TRBD1 (6 bases). The length of the CDR3 is 13 residues. The germline gives CDR1 SGHNT, CDR2 YYREEE (reference sequence). The V and J ends lost 5 bases and 6 bases respectively, with 14 bases between them. CDR3 nucleotides: TGTGCCAGCAGGTTGAGGGGGGGCCATGGCTACACCTTC. As protein: CASRLRGGHGYTF.

This rearrangement joins TRBV11-2 to TRBJ2-1; the D is unclear. Trimming cost V 7 bases and J 7 bases, with 11 bases left between them. The CDR3 has 12 residues. CDR1 and CDR2 from the germline V gene are SGHAT and FQNNGV. CDR3 loop: CASNEWGNEQFF. The CDR3 DNA reads as TGTGCCAGCAACGAGTGGGGTAATGAGCAGTTCTTC.

The genes are TRBV28 and TRBJ1-5; D unresolved. The V gene's germline CDR1 is MDHEN and CDR2 SYDVKM. This CDR3 contains 18 residues. Trimming took 3 bases from V and 1 from J, leaving 19 bases between them. CDR3 loop: CASSLPYYAGISNQPQHF. Here the CDR3 DNA reads TGTGCCAGCAGTTTGCCCTACTACGCCGGTATCAGCAATCAGCCCCAGCATTTT.

This chain joins TRBV6-1 and TRBJ1-1; possible D gene TRBD1, 6 bases. CDR1 is MNHNS, CDR2 SASEGT, per germline. V lost 6 bases and J lost 1, with 12 bases in between. This CDR3 contains 14 residues. CDR3 protein: CASSKGGGNTEAFF. CDR3 DNA sequence: TGTGCCAGCAGCAAGGGAGGGGGGAACACTGAAGCTTTCTTT.

The chain links TRBV25-1 to TRBJ2-2; 11 bases match TRBD2. CDR1 is MGHDK and CDR2 is SYGVNS in the germline V gene. Unmatched junction bases numbered 6, after V lost 4 bases and J lost 5 bases. CDR3 length: 16 residues. The DNA of the CDR3 is TGTGCCAGCAGTGGTTTCGGGACTAGCGGTACCGGGGAGCTGTTTTTT. Amino acid sequence: CASSGFGTSGTGELFF.

The rearrangement joins TRBV2 to TRBJ2-7; 10 bases fit TRBD2. The V gene's germline CDR1 is SNHLY and CDR2 FYNNEI. The ends lost 6 bases at V and 0 bases at J; junction bases unmatched: 5. The CDR3 has 15 residues. For the CDR3, the DNA is TGTGCCAGCAGAACGGCTAGCGGGAGCTCCTACGAGCAGTACTTC. It translates to CASRTASGSSYEQYF.

The chain links TRBV7-2 to TRBJ2-3; the D gene is possibly TRBD2 (5 bases). From germline, CDR1 is SGHTA and CDR2 FQGNSA. V was shortened by 2 bases and J by 2 bases, with 11 bases between the two germline ends. The CDR3 runs to 15 residues. CDR3 DNA: TGTGCCAGCAGCTTAACGGGAACATACACAGATACGCAGTATTTT. Encoded protein: CASSLTGTYTDTQYF.

DNA for the CDR3: TGCGCCAGCAGCTTGGCGACAGGCTCACTCCTTAGGGCCTACGAGCAGTACTTC. This gives the protein CASSLATGSLLRAYEQYF. The chain employs TRBV5-1 and TRBJ2-7, with D possibly being TRBD1 (6 bases). V was pared by 0 bases and J by 2 bases, with 21 bases between. Germline V gene sequence: CDR1 SGHRS, CDR2 YFSETQ. The CDR3 runs to 18 residues.

This clone was seen a few times. The chain uses TRBV14 and TRBJ2-7; 8 bases map to TRBD2. The germline CDR1 and CDR2 sequences are SGHDN and FVKESK. V shed 3 bases, J shed 0 bases, and the junction held 4 bases outside the gene matches. There are 15 residues in the CDR3. CDR3 loop: CASSQILAGSYEQYF. In DNA form, the CDR3 reads TGTGCCAGCAGCCAGATCCTAGCGGGCTCCTACGAGCAGTACTTC.

The gene calls are TRBV19 and TRBJ2-4; 7 bases line up with TRBD1. The trim removed 7 bases at V and 10 bases at J, leaving 7 bases unmatched. The germline gives CDR1 LNHDA, CDR2 SQIVND (reference sequence). The CDR3 spans 12 residues. CDR3 in amino acids: CASTTRDRIQYF. The CDR3 region has the DNA TGTGCCAGTACCACCCGGGACAGAATTCAGTACTTC. The full variable domain, completed using reference TRBV19 and TRBJ2-4, is DGGITQSPKYLFRKEGQNVTLSCEQNLNHDAMYWYRQDPGQGLRLIYYSQIVNDFQKGDIAEGYSVSREKKESFPLTVTSAQKNPTAFYLCASTTRDRIQYFGAGTRLSVL.

This chain links TRBV28 with TRBJ1-1; D is unresolved. CDR3 length: 12 amino acids. Trimming removed 7 bases at V and 8 bases at J, with 14 bases between. In germline, CDR1 is MDHEN, CDR2 SYDVKM. DNA of the CDR3: TGTGCCAGCACGCTCCTCGGTAGCGAAGCTTTCTTT. This gives the protein CASTLLGSEAFF.

The chain employs TRBV5-1 and TRBJ2-1, with D possibly being TRBD1 or TRBD2 (6 bases each). The germline V gene encodes CDR1 SGHRS and CDR2 YFSETQ. The CDR3 consists of 19 residues. Trimming removed 2 bases at V and 1 base at J, with 22 bases between. The CDR3 spells CASSFRGSSGAGSYNEQFF. CDR3 DNA: TGCGCCAGCAGCTTCAGGGGATCTTCGGGAGCCGGGTCCTACAATGAGCAGTTCTTC.

This clone was observed a handful of times. The chain joins TRBV7-2 to TRBJ1-2; 9 nucleotides align to TRBD1. Germline CDR1 SGHTA, CDR2 FQGNSA. The CDR3 contains 18 residues. Unmatched junction bases numbered 17, after V lost 4 bases and J lost 5 bases. The CDR3 nucleotides are TGTGCCAGCAGCTATATACAGGGGGCGCTTGGGTCCAGATATGGCTACACCTTC. Residues: CASSYIQGALGSRYGYTF.

The chain employs TRBV27 and TRBJ2-3, with 10 nucleotides matching TRBD2. The CDR3 length is 17 residues. The junction had 6 bases not matched to a gene; V was cut back by 2 bases and J by 1 base. Per germline, CDR1 MNHEY and CDR2 SMNVEV (reference sequence). This CDR3 is CASSLIWGTSGTDTQYF. The CDR3 DNA sequence: TGTGCCAGCAGTTTAATTTGGGGGACTAGCGGCACAGATACGCAGTATTTT.